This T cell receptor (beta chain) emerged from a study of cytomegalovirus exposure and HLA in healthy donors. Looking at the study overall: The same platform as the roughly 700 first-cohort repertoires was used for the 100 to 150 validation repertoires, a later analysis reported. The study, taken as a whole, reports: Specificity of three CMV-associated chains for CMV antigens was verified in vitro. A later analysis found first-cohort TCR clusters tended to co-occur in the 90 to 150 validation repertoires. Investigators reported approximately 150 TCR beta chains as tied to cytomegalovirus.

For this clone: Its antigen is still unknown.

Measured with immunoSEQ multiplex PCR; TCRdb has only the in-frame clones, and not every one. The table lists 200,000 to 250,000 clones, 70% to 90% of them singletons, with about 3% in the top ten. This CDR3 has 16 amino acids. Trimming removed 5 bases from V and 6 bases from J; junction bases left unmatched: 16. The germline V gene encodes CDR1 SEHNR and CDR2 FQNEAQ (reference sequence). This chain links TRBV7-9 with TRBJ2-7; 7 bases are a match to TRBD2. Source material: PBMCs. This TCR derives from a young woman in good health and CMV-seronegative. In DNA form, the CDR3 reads TGTGCCAGCAGCCCCAGTGGGGCGGGAGTTCGGTCCGAGCAGTACTTC. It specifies CASSPSGAGVRSEQYF. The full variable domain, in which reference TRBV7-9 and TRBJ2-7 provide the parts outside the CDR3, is DTGVSQNPRHKITKRGQNVTFRCDPISEHNRLYWYRQTLGQGPEFLTYFQNEAQLEKSRLLSDRFSAERPKGSFSTLEIQRTEQGDSAMYLCASSPSGAGVRSEQYFGPGTRLTVT.